This T cell receptor (beta chain) was recovered during a study of cytomegalovirus exposure and HLA in healthy donors. Study context: Out of 150 million to 200 million T cells, an earlier analysis found about 120 million unique TCR beta sequences in total.

With 60 Vbeta and 13 Jbeta primers, the PCR was carried out. The repertoire was sequenced with immunoSEQ multiplex PCR; TCRdb's copy has only in-frame clones and lacks some. The data contain roughly 200,000 clones, around 70% of them singletons. This clone was detected only a few times. As yet, its antigen is unknown. CDR3 size: 13 residues. Germline values: CDR1 SQVTM, CDR2 ANQGSEA. V lost 2 bases and J 5 bases, leaving 12 bases between the germline ends. General study results and limits: Donors were assumed by presence/absence analyses to have roughly uniform sequencing depth. Rarity marked most TCR sequences, yet some public TCRs occurred in many donors. Some V segments could not be told apart, so they were left out, TRBV6-2 and TRBV6-3 among them.

The sequencing sample was made of PBMCs. The TCR comes from a male donor in good health and CMV-seronegative. This sequence joins TRBV29-1 and TRBJ1-1; D is perhaps TRBD1 (6 bases). The CDR3 loop reads CSVETEQGTEAFF. CDR3 nucleotides: TGCAGCGTTGAAACGGAGCAGGGGACTGAAGCTTTCTTT.